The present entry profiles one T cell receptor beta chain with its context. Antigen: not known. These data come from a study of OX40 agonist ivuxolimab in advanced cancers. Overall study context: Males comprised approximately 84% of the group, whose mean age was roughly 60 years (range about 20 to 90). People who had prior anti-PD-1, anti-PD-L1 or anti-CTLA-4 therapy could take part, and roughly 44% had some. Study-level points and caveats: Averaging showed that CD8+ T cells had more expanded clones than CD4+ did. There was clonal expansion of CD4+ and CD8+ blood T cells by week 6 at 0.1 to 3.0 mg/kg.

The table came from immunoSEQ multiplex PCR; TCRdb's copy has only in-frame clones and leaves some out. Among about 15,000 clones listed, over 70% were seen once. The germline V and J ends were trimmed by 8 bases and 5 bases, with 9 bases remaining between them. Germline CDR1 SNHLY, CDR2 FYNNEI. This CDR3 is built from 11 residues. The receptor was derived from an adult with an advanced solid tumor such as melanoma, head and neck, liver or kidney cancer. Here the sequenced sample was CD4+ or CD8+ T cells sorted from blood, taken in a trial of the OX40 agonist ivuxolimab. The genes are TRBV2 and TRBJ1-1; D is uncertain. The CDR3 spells CASRGRTEAFF. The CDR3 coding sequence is TGTGCCAGCCGAGGGAGGACTGAAGCTTTCTTT. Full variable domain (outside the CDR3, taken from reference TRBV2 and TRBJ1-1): EPEVTQTPSHQVTQMGQEVILRCVPISNHLYFYWYRQILGQKVEFLVSFYNNEISEKSEIFDDQFSVERPDGSNFTLKIRSTKLEDSAMYFCASRGRTEAFFGQGTRLTVV.